Below, 18 T cell receptor beta chains from the same sample are listed, as sequenced in a study of beta chain features in type 1 diabetes. Sequenced material consisted of expressed TCRB transcripts (all of the isolated RNA was reverse transcribed). Here immunoSEQ multiplex PCR was the method, and the copy in TCRdb shows in-frame clones only, minus some. Altogether about 450,000 clones are present, 9.5% to 12% being singletons, with the ten largest covering roughly 0.046%. Sequencing input: naive CD4+ T cells from blood. Receptor source: a woman aged 18-35 years in good health.

The genes are TRBV7-9 and TRBJ2-1; possibly TRBD2 for D (6 bases). V was clipped by 5 bases and J by 0 bases, with 11 bases between them. This CDR3 region has 15 residues. CDR1 SEHNR and CDR2 FQNEAQ come from the germline V gene (reference sequence). The DNA of the CDR3 is TGTGCCAGCAGCCCCGGAGGGGCCTCCTACAATGAGCAGTTCTTC. It codes for CASSPGGASYNEQFF.

For this clone: This sample includes further DNA sequences coding for the same CDR3. The rearrangement links TRBV15 to TRBJ2-5; D possibly corresponds to TRBD1 (5 bases). There are 13 residues in the CDR3. Per germline, CDR1 LNHNV and CDR2 YYDKDF (reference sequence). The germline V and J ends were trimmed by 3 bases and 4 bases, with 9 bases remaining between them. This CDR3 is CATSRDQGETQYF. The CDR3, as DNA: TGTGCCACCAGCAGGGACCAGGGAGAGACCCAGTACTTC.

The chain is built from TRBV7-9 and TRBJ2-2, with a weak D call TRBD1 (5 bases). V was trimmed by 4 bases and J by 4 bases, leaving 13 bases between them. This CDR3 spans 15 amino acids. Germline-derived CDR1 and CDR2 are SEHNR and FQNEAQ (reference sequence). The CDR3 nucleotides are TGTGCCAGCAGCTCCCCAGGTGGGGCCACCGGGGAGCTGTTTTTT. It encodes CASSSPGGATGELFF.

On this clone: The sample holds other DNA sequences that translate to the same CDR3. The chain employs TRBV5-1 and TRBJ1-1; no reliable D call. The CDR3 covers 14 residues. V was trimmed by 0 bases and J by 0 bases, leaving 6 bases between them. Germline V lookup: CDR1 SGHRS, CDR2 YFSETQ. The DNA of the CDR3 is TGCGCCAGCAGCTTGGGGGGTATGAACACTGAAGCTTTCTTT. Translating it yields CASSLGGMNTEAFF.

In its sample, this clone was seen a few times. The chain uses TRBV7-9 and TRBJ1-5, with D hard to call. CDR3 size: 13 residues. Germline V gene sequence: CDR1 SEHNR, CDR2 FQNEAQ (reference sequence). V shed 4 bases and J shed 3 bases, with 7 bases lying between them. Here the CDR3 reads CASSWLDNQPQHF. CDR3 sequence (DNA): TGTGCCAGCAGCTGGTTAGACAATCAGCCCCAGCATTTT.

This clone was counted only a few times. CDR3 sequence: CASSLALTGNEKLFF. The CDR3 coding sequence is TGTGCCAGCAGCTTAGCCCTTACAGGGAATGAAAAACTGTTTTTT. The chain recombines TRBV7-6 with TRBJ1-4; D perhaps matches TRBD1 (6 bases). CDR3 length equals 15 residues. In germline, CDR1 is SGHVS, CDR2 FNYEAQ. Trimming removed 0 bases at V and 5 bases at J, with 10 bases between. Full variable domain (remainder filled in from reference TRBV7-6 and TRBJ1-4): GAGVSQSPRYKVTKRGQDVALRCDPISGHVSLYWYRQALGQGPEFLTYFNYEAQQDKSGLPNDRFSAERPEGSISTLTIQRTEQRDSAMYRCASSLALTGNEKLFFGSGTQLSVL.

The CDR3 bases are TGTGCCAGCAGGCGGGGTACCGAAGCTTTCTTT. It specifies CASRRGTEAFF. This rearrangement joins TRBV25-1 to TRBJ1-1; D uncertain. This CDR3 spans 11 amino acids. Per the germline V gene, CDR1 is MGHDK and CDR2 is SYGVNS. The V gene lost 6 bases and the J gene lost 8 bases, with 10 bases spanning the gap. Combining the CDR3 with reference TRBV25-1 and TRBJ1-1 gives the whole variable domain EADIYQTPRYLVIGTGKKITLECSQTMGHDKMYWYQQDPGMELHLIHYSYGVNSTEKGDLSSESTVSRIRTEHFPLTLESARPSHTSQYLCASRRGTEAFFGQGTRLTVV.

This chain uses TRBV6-5 with TRBJ2-6; no reliable D call. Trimming removed 4 bases from V and 2 bases from J, with 6 bases in between. This CDR3 spans 14 amino acids. Germline V gene data show CDR1 as MNHEY and CDR2 as SVGAGI. The CDR3 DNA follows: TGTGCCAGCAGTTTGGCTCCTGGGGCCAACGTCCTGACTTTC. As protein: CASSLAPGANVLTF.

This CDR3 reads CASSAGTGGNQPQHF. CDR3 sequence (DNA): TGTGCCAGCAGTGCCGGGACAGGGGGCAATCAGCCCCAGCATTTT. The chain combines TRBV28 with TRBJ1-5; 10 bases line up with TRBD1. Trimming at V came to 5 bases and at J to 2 bases, leaving 3 bases not matched to a gene. The CDR3 sequence is 15 residues long. Looked up from germline, CDR1 is MDHEN and CDR2 is SYDVKM. Full variable domain (missing parts from reference TRBV28 and TRBJ1-5): DVKVTQSSRYLVKRTGEKVFLECVQDMDHENMFWYRQDPGLGLRLIYFSYDVKMKEKGDIPEGYSVSREKKERFSLILESASTNQTSMYLCASSAGTGGNQPQHFGDGTRLSIL.

The V call is TRBV15, the J call TRBJ2-5, with 11 bases aligning to TRBD2. The CDR3 length is 19 residues. Germline lookup yields CDR1 LNHNV and CDR2 YYDKDF (reference sequence). The J segment lost 10 bases and the V segment lost 1 base, leaving 20 bases of the junction unmatched. The CDR3 nucleotides are TGTGCCACCAGCAGAGCCTTAAGTGGGACTAGCGGACAGGGGAGGAGCCAGTACTTC. It specifies CATSRALSGTSGQGRSQYF.

The chain is built from TRBV2 and TRBJ2-1; D is uncertain. V dropped 5 bases and J dropped 1 base, with 6 bases sitting between them. The germline V gene encodes CDR1 SNHLY and CDR2 FYNNEI. The CDR3 has 13 amino acids. CDR3 in amino acids: CASSTTSYNEQFF. The CDR3 region has the DNA TGTGCCAGCAGTACAACTTCCTACAATGAGCAGTTCTTC.

The chain links TRBV19 to TRBJ1-2, with TRBD1 matching over 8 bases. The CDR3 is 12 amino acids. The germline V gene encodes CDR1 LNHDA and CDR2 SQIVND (reference sequence). Trimming took 5 bases from V and 4 from J; bases not matched to a gene: 0. CDR3 amino acids: CASSDRGYGYTF. The CDR3, as DNA: TGTGCCAGTAGTGACAGGGGCTATGGCTACACCTTC.

The chain joins TRBV5-6 to TRBJ2-1; 7 nucleotides agree with TRBD1. After removal of 4 bases from V and 0 bases from J, the junction contained 7 bases not matched to a gene. CDR3 length: 16 residues. In germline, CDR1 is SGHDT, CDR2 YYEEEE. CDR3: CASSQYDRVSYNEQFF. CDR3 DNA sequence: TGTGCCAGCAGCCAGTATGACAGGGTCTCCTACAATGAGCAGTTCTTC.

The chain recombines TRBV7-9 with TRBJ1-5; no clear D. The V end was cut by 5 bases, the J end by 11 bases, with 16 bases between. The CDR3 is made up of 13 amino acids. Germline V gives CDR1 SEHNR, CDR2 FQNEAQ (reference sequence). CDR3 sequence reads: CASSADRGRAQHF. CDR3 in DNA: TGTGCCAGCAGCGCCGACCGAGGGCGGGCCCAGCATTTT.

The V call is TRBV5-1, the J call TRBJ2-6; 10 bases align to TRBD2. Germline CDR1 and CDR2: SGHRS and YFSETQ. With 2 bases clipped from V and 2 bases from J, the junction kept 10 bases outside the gene matches. There are 19 residues in the CDR3. CDR3 loop: CASSFLLAGEFTGANVLTF. CDR3 bases: TGCGCCAGCAGCTTTCTCCTAGCGGGAGAGTTCACTGGGGCCAACGTCCTGACTTTC.

This clone has only a few counts. The chain combines TRBV19 with TRBJ2-3; D is possibly TRBD1 (5 bases). The CDR3 sequence is 15 residues long. V lost 3 bases, J lost 6 bases, and 16 bases lay in between. Germline assignment: CDR1 LNHDA and CDR2 SQIVND (reference sequence). The CDR3 reads CASSILTSQGDTQYF. For the CDR3, the DNA is TGTGCCAGTAGTATCCTAACGAGCCAGGGCGATACGCAGTATTTT.

Concerning this clone itself: Other DNA sequences in the sample encode the same CDR3. The chain joins TRBV7-9 to TRBJ1-5; D remains unclear. This CDR3 comprises 12 residues. Trimming took off 1 base at V and 4 bases at J, with 2 bases between the two ends. Germline-derived CDR1 and CDR2 are SEHNR and FQNEAQ (reference sequence). The CDR3 nucleotides are TGTGCCAGCAGCTTAGGGAATCAGCCCCAGCATTTT. Translated: CASSLGNQPQHF. The full variable domain, its missing parts supplied by reference TRBV7-9 and TRBJ1-5, is DTGVSQNPRHKITKRGQNVTFRCDPISEHNRLYWYRQTLGQGPEFLTYFQNEAQLEKSRLLSDRFSAERPKGSFSTLEIQRTEQGDSAMYLCASSLGNQPQHFGDGTRLSIL.

This clone was seen more than once but under ten times. This rearrangement joins TRBV5-4 to TRBJ2-2; 8 bases agree with TRBD1. The CDR3 is made up of 16 amino acids. The junction had 6 bases not matched to a gene; V was cut back by 4 bases and J by 1 base. The V gene's germline CDR1 is SGHNT and CDR2 YYREEE (reference sequence). In DNA form, the CDR3 reads TGTGCCAGCAGCACAGGACAGGGACGGAACACCGGGGAGCTGTTTTTT. This sequence encodes CASSTGQGRNTGELFF. The full variable domain, its missing parts supplied by reference TRBV5-4 and TRBJ2-2, is ETGVTQSPTHLIKTRGQQVTLRCSSQSGHNTVSWYQQALGQGPQFIFQYYREEENGRGNFPPRFSGLQFPNYSSELNVNALELDDSALYLCASSTGQGRNTGELFFGEGSRLTVL.